This TCR beta chain was captured in a study of CD8 T cells in Susac syndrome. Through negative isolation, CD4+ and CD8+ T cells were obtained, while TEMRA cells were enriched using FACS. Whole-study findings and limits: The study conceded that relatively few individuals underwent its TCR sequencing and HLA analysis.

Of note for this clonotype: The antigen remains unidentified.

About 0.5 to 1 ug RNA was reverse transcribed with random hexamers. TCRdb used MiXCR to reprocess the immunoSEQ multiplex PCR reads, holding one entry per CDR3 protein. The top ten clones hold about 0.12% of a sample with about 430,000 distinct CDR3 sequences, approximately 85% of them seen once. The specimen sequenced was CD8+ T cells from PBMCs. The source is a human donor with multiple sclerosis.

CDR3 nucleotides: TGTGCCAGTAGTATGTCAGTCTCGACGGGCACTGAAGCTTTCTTT. Translation gives CASSMSVSTGTEAFF. The genes are TRBV19 and TRBJ1-1; D call uncertain. The ends were cut back, 3 bases at V and 4 bases at J, with 15 bases in the middle. The CDR3 has 15 amino acids. Germline values: CDR1 LNHDA, CDR2 SQIVND (reference sequence).